This TCR beta chain originates from a study of cytomegalovirus exposure and HLA in healthy donors. On the study more broadly: Earlier, approximately 180 million T cells were analyzed, and more than 100 million unique TCR beta sequences were found among them.

As for this clone: What it recognizes is unknown. The germline gene is not matched at one end of the junction; a read error may be the cause.

Amplification used 60 Vbeta primers and 13 Jbeta primers. Libraries were prepared by immunoSEQ multiplex PCR; TCRdb keeps only in-frame clonotypes and omits some of them. The sample records about 130,000 clones, less than 85% being singletons. CDR3 size: 19 residues. Germline CDR1 and CDR2: SGHDT and YYEEEE. Study results and caveats: The productive fraction for most TCR beta V segments was about 90% or about 30% in an earlier analysis. Later on, an analysis tied over 15,000 TCR beta sequences to HLA alleles at 0.05 false discovery rate. Through in vitro validation, three CMV-associated chains were shown to be specific for CMV antigens.

The sequence came from a male donor in good health and CMV-seronegative. The J gene is TRBJ2-6, the V gene TRBV5-6, with a tentative D call TRBD1 (5 bases). The specimen was PBMCs. The CDR3 DNA sequence: TGTGCCAGCAGCATAAGAACCGAGACAGTTCCCTCTGGGGCCAACGGCCTGACTTTC. Protein sequence: CASSIRTETVPSGANGLTF.